This T cell receptor (beta chain) comes out of a study of blood T cells in healthy people across ages. Broader study findings: In older individuals, TCR beta diversity per million T cells was lower, falling roughly linearly with age.

The CDR3 has 16 amino acids. Each donor gave roughly 9.1 milliliters of peripheral blood. This clonotype was seen a few times. Antigen: not known. Through a sample-barcoded 5' primer and a J-beta primer mix, a second PCR was run for about 6 to 11 cycles. TCRdb re-analysed the 5' RACE reads in MiXCR, keeping a single row per CDR3 protein. The sample carries hundreds of thousands of distinct CDR3 sequences, more than 50% recorded once. The chain combines TRBV21-1 with TRBJ1-2; the tabulated D call, TRBD1, remains unverified against the DNA. TRBV21-1 is termed a pseudogene. Material: blood. This clonotype was obtained from a man aged 35 to 55 in good health. The CDR3 DNA reads as TGTGCCAGCAGCAAAGCCGTAGATCTCGCCCCCTATGGCTACACCTTC. It encodes CASSKAVDLAPYGYTF.